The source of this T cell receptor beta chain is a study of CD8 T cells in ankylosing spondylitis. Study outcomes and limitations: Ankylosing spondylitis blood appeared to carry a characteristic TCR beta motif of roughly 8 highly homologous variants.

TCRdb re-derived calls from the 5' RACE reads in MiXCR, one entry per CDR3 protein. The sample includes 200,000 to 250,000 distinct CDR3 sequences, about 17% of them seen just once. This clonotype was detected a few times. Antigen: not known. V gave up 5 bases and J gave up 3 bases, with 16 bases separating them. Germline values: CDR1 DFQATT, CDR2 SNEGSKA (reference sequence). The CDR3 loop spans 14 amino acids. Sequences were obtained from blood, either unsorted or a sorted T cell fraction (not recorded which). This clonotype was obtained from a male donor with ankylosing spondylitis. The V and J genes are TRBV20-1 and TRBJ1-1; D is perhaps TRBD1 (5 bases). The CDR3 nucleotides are TGCAGTGCTCTAGACAGAGGTCAGCACACTGAAGCTTTCTTT. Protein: CSALDRGQHTEAFF.